The 28 T cell receptor beta chains in this list originate from one sample, sequenced in a study of shared clonotypes between healthy human individuals. The repertoire was sequenced with immunoSEQ multiplex PCR; TCRdb's copy has only in-frame clones and lacks some. The sample comprises roughly 2 million clones, roughly 95% of which are singletons, and roughly 1% rests with the top ten. Naive CD8 cells lacked CD45RO and underwent positive selection for CCR7, leaving out terminally differentiated effector memory CD45RA+ cells. Sequenced: naive CD8+ T cells sorted from blood. These receptors came from a man younger than 30 in good health.

CDR3 coding DNA: TGTGCCACGGCGGGACTCCAAGCCAACAATGAGCAGTTCTTC. Amino acid sequence: CATAGLQANNEQFF. The chain employs TRBV6-5 and TRBJ2-1, with a possible D match to TRBD2 (6 bases). CDR3 length: 14 amino acids. Between the trimmed V and J ends, which lost 10 bases and 5 bases, there was a span of 18 bases. Germline CDR1 is MNHEY and CDR2 is SVGAGI.

The chain joins TRBV4-3 to TRBJ2-7; a weak D match, TRBD1 (5 bases). The CDR3 contains 13 residues. Trimming left V 2 bases short and J 9 bases short, with 14 bases between. The germline gives CDR1 LGHNA, CDR2 YSLEER. CDR3 DNA: TGCGCCAGCAGCCAAAGGGGCCTAGGGGTGCAGTACTTC. It specifies CASSQRGLGVQYF.

The rearrangement links TRBV6-6 to TRBJ2-5; possible D gene TRBD1, 6 bases. There are 15 residues in the CDR3. In germline, CDR1 is MNHNY, CDR2 SVGAGI (reference sequence). The V gene lost 2 bases and the J gene lost 0 bases, with 10 bases spanning the gap. The CDR3 region has the DNA TGTGCCAGCAGTTACGCGACAGGTGACCAAGAGACCCAGTACTTC. Protein sequence: CASSYATGDQETQYF.

This chain uses TRBV7-9 with TRBJ1-4; D is ambiguous. Trimming took 8 bases from V and 5 from J, leaving 18 bases between them. The CDR3 sequence is 15 residues long. The germline V gene has CDR1 SEHNR and CDR2 FQNEAQ (reference sequence). This CDR3 reads CASGTNPAVNEKLFF. DNA for the CDR3: TGTGCCAGCGGCACAAACCCGGCAGTAAATGAAAAACTGTTTTTT.

V usage is TRBV6-6 and J usage is TRBJ2-7, with no clear D. The V gene lost 6 bases and the J gene lost 4 bases, with 16 bases spanning the gap. This CDR3 has 14 residues. Germline CDR1 is MNHNY and CDR2 is SVGAGI (reference sequence). For the CDR3, the DNA is TGTGCCAGCAGCCCCCCTCAGGCTGGGTACGAGCAGTACTTC. This codes for CASSPPQAGYEQYF.

The CDR3: CASSLISGGIGTEAFF. CDR3 in DNA: TGCGCCAGCAGCCTTATCTCAGGGGGCATCGGCACTGAAGCTTTCTTT. The gene calls are TRBV4-1 and TRBJ1-1; 8 bases agree with TRBD1. Trimming cost V 4 bases and J 4 bases; bases outside gene matches: 11. This CDR3 is 16 amino acids long. CDR1 is MGHRA and CDR2 is YSYEKL in the germline V gene.

The chain uses TRBV29-1 and TRBJ2-2, with 8 bases lining up with TRBD1. Germline V gene sequence: CDR1 SQVTM, CDR2 ANQGSEA. Trimming cost V 4 bases and J 7 bases; bases outside gene matches: 5. This CDR3 has 13 residues. In nucleotides, the CDR3 is TGCAGCGTTGCGGACAGGGTTGGCGGGGAGCTGTTTTTT. It translates to CSVADRVGGELFF.

The chain links TRBV11-2 to TRBJ2-1; 11 positions match TRBD1. The germline gives CDR1 SGHAT, CDR2 FQNNGV. Trimming took 5 bases from V and 6 from J; bases not matched to a gene: 6. The CDR3 extends over 15 amino acids. The CDR3 DNA reads TGTGCCAGCAGCGTCCGGGACAGGGGGTCCAATGAGCAGTTCTTC. This gives the protein CASSVRDRGSNEQFF.

The chain has TRBV4-2 and TRBJ2-3, with 8 bases aligning to TRBD1. Germline trimming cut 1 base from V and 4 bases from J; bases unmatched to any gene: 7. This CDR3 region has 16 residues. Germline lookup yields CDR1 LGHNA and CDR2 YNFKEQ. Here the CDR3 reads CASSQAETGEADTQYF. CDR3 nucleotides: TGTGCCAGCAGCCAAGCTGAGACAGGGGAGGCAGATACGCAGTATTTT.

The chain joins TRBV19 to TRBJ2-5, with D possibly matching TRBD2 (6 bases). The CDR3 totals 16 residues. V gave up 3 bases and J gave up 2 bases, with 16 bases separating them. CDR1 LNHDA and CDR2 SQIVND come from the germline V gene (reference sequence). DNA of the CDR3: TGTGCCAGTAGTATCCGGGAGCAGGTCGGACAAGAGACCCAGTACTTC. It translates to CASSIREQVGQETQYF.

The V call is TRBV4-1, the J call TRBJ1-1; 8 bases are shared with TRBD1. Germline assignment: CDR1 MGHRA and CDR2 YSYEKL. The CDR3 is 15 residues long. The junction had 9 bases not matched to a gene; V was cut back by 2 bases and J by 7 bases. The CDR3 here is CASSQTGQEHSEAFF. The CDR3 DNA reads as TGCGCCAGCAGCCAAACGGGACAGGAGCATAGTGAAGCTTTCTTT.

The chain employs TRBV7-2 and TRBJ2-1, with 11 bases that match TRBD2. The CDR3 is 16 amino acids. Trimming at V came to 5 bases and at J to 2 bases, leaving 5 bases not matched to a gene. Germline loops: CDR1 SGHTA, CDR2 FQGNSA. The CDR3 reads CASSPPTSGAYNEQFF. Here the CDR3 DNA reads TGTGCCAGCAGCCCACCGACTAGCGGGGCCTACAATGAGCAGTTCTTC.

This chain uses TRBV6-1 with TRBJ2-5, with 8 bases that match TRBD1. Trimming took 5 bases from V and 4 from J; bases not matched to a gene: 3. CDR1 is MNHNS and CDR2 is SASEGT in the germline V gene. The CDR3 is made up of 13 amino acids. This CDR3 reads CASSTGGRETQYF. CDR3 bases: TGTGCCAGCAGTACAGGGGGTAGAGAGACCCAGTACTTC.

The chain is built from TRBV2 and TRBJ2-1, with 7 bases lining up with TRBD2. CDR3 length equals 14 residues. The germline V gene encodes CDR1 SNHLY and CDR2 FYNNEI. The junction had 9 bases not matched to a gene; V was cut back by 7 bases and J by 6 bases. In DNA, the CDR3 is TGTGCCAGCATTACAGCGGGGCCCCGCAATGAGCAGTTCTTC. Translation: CASITAGPRNEQFF.

The V and J genes are TRBV5-5 and TRBJ2-7; maybe TRBD1 (5 bases). Germline V CDR1 and CDR2: SGHKS, YYEKEE (reference sequence). This CDR3 has 13 residues. The V gene lost 0 bases and the J gene lost 5 bases, with 9 bases spanning the gap. CDR3 amino acids: CASSLVAQDEQYF. The CDR3 nucleotides are TGTGCCAGCAGCTTGGTTGCACAGGACGAGCAGTACTTC.

This chain joins TRBV5-1 and TRBJ2-7; 9 positions match TRBD1. The CDR3 has 16 amino acids. Germline V gene sequence: CDR1 SGHRS, CDR2 YFSETQ. J gave up 3 bases and V 3 bases, and 10 bases lay outside the gene matches. The DNA of the CDR3 is TGCGCCAGCAGCTCGGGGCCCGGACAGGGGAACTACGAGCAGTACTTC. As protein: CASSSGPGQGNYEQYF.

This sequence joins TRBV30 and TRBJ2-7; D possibly corresponds to TRBD2 (6 bases). CDR1 and CDR2 (germline): GTSNPN, SVGIG (reference sequence). This CDR3 has 12 residues. V was cut by 2 bases and J by 6 bases, with 11 bases left in between. CDR3 protein: CAWSRLGGEQYF. In DNA form, the CDR3 reads TGTGCCTGGAGTAGACTGGGGGGCGAGCAGTACTTC.

Note on this clone: The junction and the germline gene differ at one end; a read error may be behind it. The J gene is TRBJ2-7, the V gene TRBV4-3; D is tentatively TRBD1 or TRBD2 (5 bases each). This CDR3 comprises 14 residues. Germline V lookup: CDR1 LGHNA, CDR2 YSLEER. The CDR3 here is CASSQGWGSSEQYF. The CDR3 DNA reads as TGCGCCAGCAGCCAGGGGTGGGGGTCCTCCGAGCAGTACTTC.

The J gene is TRBJ2-1, the V gene TRBV2, with D perhaps matching TRBD1 or TRBD2 (5 bases each). Germline assignment: CDR1 SNHLY and CDR2 FYNNEI. This CDR3 region has 13 residues. With 11 bases removed from V and 0 bases from J, the gap between germline ends came to 11 bases. The CDR3 coding sequence is TGTGCCGACCGGGACGGCTCCTACAATGAGCAGTTCTTC. Its protein product is CADRDGSYNEQFF.

V is TRBV30 and J is TRBJ2-5, with D maybe TRBD1 (6 bases). Germline lookup yields CDR1 GTSNPN and CDR2 SVGIG (reference sequence). The CDR3 is 14 amino acids. V was cut by 2 bases and J by 2 bases, with 12 bases left in between. CDR3 in amino acids: CAWSKPGQQETQYF. The CDR3 nucleotides read TGTGCCTGGAGTAAACCGGGACAACAAGAGACCCAGTACTTC.

V usage is TRBV27 and J usage is TRBJ2-7, with 7 bases aligning to TRBD2. This CDR3 comprises 14 residues. The junction had 13 bases not matched to a gene; V was cut back by 10 bases and J by 4 bases. From germline, CDR1 is MNHEY and CDR2 SMNVEV (reference sequence). CDR3 amino acids: CATQAGGGRYEQYF. CDR3 nucleotides: TGTGCCACTCAGGCCGGCGGGGGTAGGTACGAGCAGTACTTC.

The V gene is TRBV28, the J gene TRBJ2-5; D call uncertain. CDR1 and CDR2 (germline): MDHEN, SYDVKM. V lost 2 bases, J lost 4 bases, and 11 bases lay in between. This CDR3 has 14 residues. The chain's CDR3 is CASSLDVAAETQYF. CDR3 DNA sequence: TGTGCCAGCAGTTTAGATGTGGCAGCAGAGACCCAGTACTTC.

This clone was seen just once. The V call is TRBV27, the J call TRBJ2-7; no clear D. Germline V gene sequence: CDR1 MNHEY, CDR2 SMNVEV (reference sequence). This CDR3 contains 12 residues. Trimming cost V 5 bases and J 6 bases, with 11 bases left between them. The CDR3 DNA reads as TGTGCCAGCAGTCTAAACCGTTTCGAGCAGTACTTC. Its protein is CASSLNRFEQYF.

This clone was counted once. The rearrangement links TRBV5-4 to TRBJ2-1; TRBD1 aligns across 7 bases. V lost 4 bases, J lost 6 bases, and 10 bases stayed unmatched. This CDR3 region has 15 residues. Germline V gene lookup returns CDR1 SGHNT and CDR2 YYREEE (reference sequence). CDR3 nucleotide sequence: TGTGCCAGCAGCCCAGTCCAGGGGGAGAGCAATGAGCAGTTCTTC. Its protein is CASSPVQGESNEQFF.

The chain carries TRBV6-5 and TRBJ1-5; TRBD1 is a possible D gene (5 bases). V lost 11 bases and J lost 2, with 10 bases in between. The CDR3 contains 12 residues. Germline-derived CDR1 and CDR2 are MNHEY and SVGAGI. CDR3 loop: CASGEGNQPQHF. In DNA form, the CDR3 reads TGTGCCTCGGGGGAGGGCAATCAGCCCCAGCATTTT.

The chain has TRBV27 and TRBJ1-2; D not resolved. The CDR3 has 17 amino acids. CDR1 and CDR2 from the germline V gene are MNHEY and SMNVEV (reference sequence). V was pared by 0 bases and J by 4 bases, with 18 bases between. The CDR3 sequence: CASSLSGIGSELYGYTF. The DNA for the CDR3 is TGTGCCAGCAGTTTATCCGGTATAGGGTCGGAGCTCTATGGCTACACCTTC.

This chain links TRBV6-1 with TRBJ2-5; D is unclear. The germline gives CDR1 MNHNS, CDR2 SASEGT. Deletions cut 1 base from V and 2 bases from J, with 14 bases between. This CDR3 contains 16 residues. CDR3 in DNA: TGTGCCAGCAGTGAAGACCGGAAGGCCGAGCAAGAGACCCAGTACTTC. Translating gives CASSEDRKAEQETQYF.

This sequence joins TRBV4-2 and TRBJ2-2, with 9 bases lining up with TRBD1. The trim removed 6 bases at V and 1 base at J, leaving 3 bases unmatched. This CDR3 has 15 amino acids. Germline V CDR1 and CDR2: LGHNA, YNFKEQ. In DNA form, the CDR3 reads TGTGCCAGCAGTTGGACAGGGGAGAACACCGGGGAGCTGTTTTTT. Translation: CASSWTGENTGELFF.